This T cell receptor (beta chain) was captured by sequencing in a study of T-cell reconstitution after alpha-beta-depleted transplantation in children. Unique molecular identifiers were incorporated into the prepared TCRbeta library. TCRdb reanalysed the PCR reads using MiXCR and keeps one entry per CDR3 protein. The sample has hundreds of thousands of distinct CDR3 sequences, around an eighth seen once. The CDR3 sequence is 16 residues long. The V segment lost 7 bases and the J segment 4 bases; nucleotides outside the gene matches: 12. CDR1 is SGHKS, CDR2 YYEKEE, per germline (reference sequence). This clonotype was seen many times.

The chain couples TRBV5-5 to TRBJ2-7; 12 nucleotides agree with TRBD1. This TCR was recovered from a human donor who donated a stem cell graft to a child with combined immunodeficiency. The specimen comprised PBMCs from the stem cell graft donor, sampled from the stem cell graft. Here the CDR3 reads CASDWSGTGGWYEQYF. The CDR3 DNA reads TGTGCCAGCGACTGGTCCGGGACAGGGGGCTGGTACGAGCAGTACTTC.